What follows is one T cell receptor (beta chain) and its context. What it binds is not known. The sample originates from a study of OX40 agonist ivuxolimab in advanced cancers. Study background: Patients enrolled in dose escalation were diagnosed with hepatocellular carcinoma, melanoma, renal cell or head and neck cancer. Patients were around 83% male with ages roughly 20 to 80, mean about 65.

It was autoimmune disease history or systemic immunosuppression that excluded patients. TCRdb keeps only in-frame clones here, not all; method: immunoSEQ multiplex PCR. The sample comprises fewer than 100,000 clones, roughly 89% of which are singletons, and approximately 12% rests with the top ten. Study-level points and caveats: Some patients who did not respond also had low normalized T-cell clonal expansion.

The CDR3 is made up of 14 amino acids. Germline assignment: CDR1 MDHEN and CDR2 SYDVKM. V was trimmed by 6 bases and J by 1 base, leaving 9 bases between them. The sample in question was CD4+ or CD8+ T cells sorted from blood, obtained in a trial of the OX40 agonist ivuxolimab. The genes are TRBV28 and TRBJ2-2; no reliable D call. The sequence derives from an adult with an advanced solid tumor such as melanoma, head and neck, liver or kidney cancer. CDR3 coding DNA: TGTGCCAGCAGCCTTGAGCGGAACACCGGGGAGCTGTTTTTT. As protein: CASSLERNTGELFF.